Described below is a single TCR beta chain sequence and its context. The sample belongs to a study of blood T cells in healthy people across ages. The CDR3 totals 13 residues. V was trimmed by 3 bases and J by 2 bases, leaving 7 bases between them. Germline values: CDR1 LNHNV, CDR2 YYDKDF (reference sequence). Together with a sample-barcoded 5' primer, a J-beta primer mix was included in a second PCR lasting roughly 6 to 12 cycles. TCRdb reprocessed the 5' RACE reads via MiXCR and lists one record per CDR3 protein. The table lists about 1,400,000 distinct CDR3 sequences, 40% to 50% of them singletons.

The source is a woman younger than 35 in good health. The sample taken for sequencing was blood. V gene TRBV15 combines with J gene TRBJ2-5; TRBD1 is a possible D gene (6 bases). The DNA for the CDR3 is TGTGCCACCAGCAGGCAGGGGCAAGAGACCCAGTACTTC. Its protein is CATSRQGQETQYF.